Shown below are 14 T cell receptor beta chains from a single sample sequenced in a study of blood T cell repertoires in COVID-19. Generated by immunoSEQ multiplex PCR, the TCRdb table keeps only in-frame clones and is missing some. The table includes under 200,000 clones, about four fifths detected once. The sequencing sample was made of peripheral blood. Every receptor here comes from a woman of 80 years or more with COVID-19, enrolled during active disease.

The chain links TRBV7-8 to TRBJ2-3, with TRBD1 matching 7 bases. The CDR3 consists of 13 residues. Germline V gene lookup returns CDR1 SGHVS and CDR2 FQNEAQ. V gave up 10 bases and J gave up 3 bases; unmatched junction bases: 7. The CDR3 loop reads CATRQGSTDTQYF. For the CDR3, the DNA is TGTGCCACGAGACAGGGATCTACAGATACGCAGTATTTT.

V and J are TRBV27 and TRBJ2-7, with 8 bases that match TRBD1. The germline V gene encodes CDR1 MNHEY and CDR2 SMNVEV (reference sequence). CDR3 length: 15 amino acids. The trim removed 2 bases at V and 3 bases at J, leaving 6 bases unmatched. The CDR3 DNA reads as TGTGCCAGCAGTTTAGATTCGGGACAGGTCTACGAGCAGTACTTC. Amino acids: CASSLDSGQVYEQYF.

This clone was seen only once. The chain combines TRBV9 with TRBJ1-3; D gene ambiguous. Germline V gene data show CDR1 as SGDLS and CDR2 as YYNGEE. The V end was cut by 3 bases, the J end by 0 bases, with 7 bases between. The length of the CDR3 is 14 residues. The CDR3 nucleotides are TGTGCCAGCAGCGGGCCTGACTCTGGAAACACCATATATTTT. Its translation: CASSGPDSGNTIYF.

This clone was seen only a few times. The CDR3 nucleotides read TGTGCCAGCAGTGAACTGGGACATGTGAATTCACCCCTCCACTTT. It translates to CASSELGHVNSPLHF. The genes are TRBV6-1 and TRBJ1-6, with TRBD1 as a possible D gene (6 bases). Trimming left V 2 bases short and J 7 bases short, with 12 bases between. Germline-derived CDR1 and CDR2 are MNHNS and SASEGT. The CDR3 runs 15 residues.

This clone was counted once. The CDR3 loop is CSVADRRIMNTEAFF. CDR3 coding DNA: TGCAGCGTTGCGGACAGACGGATTATGAACACTGAAGCTTTCTTT. The chain joins TRBV29-1 to TRBJ1-1; weak D call: TRBD1 (6 bases). This CDR3 has 15 residues. Germline values: CDR1 SQVTM, CDR2 ANQGSEA. V lost 4 bases and J 0 bases, leaving 15 bases between the germline ends.

CDR3 loop: CAIRGTGLTEAFF. In nucleotides, the CDR3 is TGTGCCATCAGAGGGACAGGGTTGACTGAAGCTTTCTTT. The chain is built from TRBV10-3 and TRBJ1-1, with 9 bases that match TRBD1. V lost 6 bases to trimming and J lost 5 bases; unmatched junction nucleotides: 4. This CDR3 has 13 amino acids. CDR1 is ENHRY, CDR2 SYGVKD, per germline.

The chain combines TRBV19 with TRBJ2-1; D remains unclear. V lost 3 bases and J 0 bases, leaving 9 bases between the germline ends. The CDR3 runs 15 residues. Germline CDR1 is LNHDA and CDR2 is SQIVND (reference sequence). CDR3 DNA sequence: TGTGCCAGTAGTATGGGTCGGAGCTCCTACAATGAGCAGTTCTTC. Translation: CASSMGRSSYNEQFF.

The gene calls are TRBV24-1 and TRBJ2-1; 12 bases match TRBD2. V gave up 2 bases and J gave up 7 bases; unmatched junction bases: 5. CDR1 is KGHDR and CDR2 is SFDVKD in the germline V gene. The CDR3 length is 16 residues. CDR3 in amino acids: CATSDSRLAGVNEQFF. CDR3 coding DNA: TGTGCCACCAGTGATTCTCGACTAGCGGGAGTGAATGAGCAGTTCTTC.

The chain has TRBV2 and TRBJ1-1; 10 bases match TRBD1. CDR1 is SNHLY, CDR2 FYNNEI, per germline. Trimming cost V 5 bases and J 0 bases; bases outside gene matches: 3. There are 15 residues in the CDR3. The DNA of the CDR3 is TGTGCCAGCAGTCCGGGACAGGGGATGAACACTGAAGCTTTCTTT. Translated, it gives CASSPGQGMNTEAFF.

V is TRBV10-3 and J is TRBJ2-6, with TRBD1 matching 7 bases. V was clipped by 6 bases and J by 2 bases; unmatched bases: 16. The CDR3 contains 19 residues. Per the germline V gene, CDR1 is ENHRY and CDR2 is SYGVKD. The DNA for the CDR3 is TGTGCCATCAGAGCCCGGGACAGTTTAACCCCAACTGGGGCCAACGTCCTGACTTTC. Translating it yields CAIRARDSLTPTGANVLTF.

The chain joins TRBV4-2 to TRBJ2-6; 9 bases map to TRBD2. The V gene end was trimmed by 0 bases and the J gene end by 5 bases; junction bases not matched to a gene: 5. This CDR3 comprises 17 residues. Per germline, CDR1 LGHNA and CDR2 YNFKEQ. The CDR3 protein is CASSQESSGNWANVLTF. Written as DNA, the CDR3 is TGTGCCAGCAGCCAAGAATCTAGCGGGAACTGGGCCAACGTCCTGACTTTC.

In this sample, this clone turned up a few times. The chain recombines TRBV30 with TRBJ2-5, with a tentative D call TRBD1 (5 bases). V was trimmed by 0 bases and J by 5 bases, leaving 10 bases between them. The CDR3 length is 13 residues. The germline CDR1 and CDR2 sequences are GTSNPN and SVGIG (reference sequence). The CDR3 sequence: CAWSVGVWETQYF. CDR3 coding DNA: TGTGCCTGGAGTGTAGGGGTCTGGGAGACCCAGTACTTC. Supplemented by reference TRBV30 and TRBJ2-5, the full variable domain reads SQTIHQWPATLVQPVGSPLSLECTVEGTSNPNLYWYRQAAGRGLQLLFYSVGIGQISSEVPQNLSASRPQDRQFILSSKKLLLSDSGFYLCAWSVGVWETQYFGPGTRLLVL.

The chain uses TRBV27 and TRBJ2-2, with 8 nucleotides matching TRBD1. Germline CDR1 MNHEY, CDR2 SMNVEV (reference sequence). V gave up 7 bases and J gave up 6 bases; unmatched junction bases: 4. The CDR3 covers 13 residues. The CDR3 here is CASNLQGAGELFF. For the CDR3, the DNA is TGTGCCAGCAACCTACAGGGGGCCGGGGAGCTGTTTTTT.

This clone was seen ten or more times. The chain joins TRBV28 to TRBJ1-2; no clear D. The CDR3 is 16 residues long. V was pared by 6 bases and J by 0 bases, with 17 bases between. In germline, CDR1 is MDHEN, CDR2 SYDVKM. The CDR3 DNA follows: TGTGCCAGCAGGCATCCCCCCGGGAGGGCTAACTATGGCTACACCTTC. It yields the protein CASRHPPGRANYGYTF.